This T cell receptor beta chain originates from a study of cytomegalovirus exposure and HLA in healthy donors. Study-level background: Roughly 80% of 350 to 400 genotyped donors fell in the Caucasian-associated ancestry cluster. Study observations and caveats: Among TCR beta chains, those listed as cytomegalovirus-associated numbered some 170.

CDR1 is MNHEY and CDR2 is SVGAGI in the germline V gene. This CDR3 has 13 residues. Trimming removed 7 bases at V and 0 bases at J, with 7 bases between. With 60 Vbeta and 13 Jbeta primers, the PCR was carried out. Repertoires were generated with immunoSEQ multiplex PCR, while TCRdb's copy carries only in-frame clones and drops some. The data show more than 100,000 clones, almost 80% seen once. Details on this clone: Its antigen is as yet unknown.

This receptor was taken from a man aged 50-59 years in good health and CMV-seropositive. Input material: PBMCs. The chain combines TRBV6-5 with TRBJ2-4, with D perhaps matching TRBD2 (5 bases). This chain's CDR3 is CASTGLAKNIQYF. The CDR3 DNA reads TGTGCCAGCACCGGACTAGCCAAAAACATTCAGTACTTC.